These 23 T cell receptor beta chains share one sample of origin, sequenced in a study of blood T cell repertoires in COVID-19 (dated by TCRdb to the early 2020s). Libraries were constructed by the immunoSEQ multiplex PCR assay. Entries here come from immuneACCESS through TCRdb and include only in-frame sequences with V and J called. Some clones fail to appear in such tables; in the studies checked, an unresolved V gene covers under half of the shortfall, and the cause of the remainder is unknown. Within this sample are about 220,000 clones, with over 75% of them counted one time only. The ten largest clonotypes hold more than 3% of the sample. The source material was PBMCs or T cells enriched from blood (not recorded which). The origin of the receptors is a young woman in a cohort exposed to, infected with or recovered from COVID-19 (not recorded which).

This rearrangement joins TRBV28 to TRBJ1-2; the D gene is possibly TRBD1 (5 bases). CDR1 and CDR2 from the germline V gene are MDHEN and SYDVKM. The V end lost 10 bases, the J end lost 6 bases, and 18 bases lay between the germline ends. This CDR3 is 13 amino acids long. For the CDR3, the DNA is TGTGCCACCGGTTGGGGGGGAGAAAATGGCTACACCTTC. Its protein is CATGWGGENGYTF.

The chain joins TRBV10-3 to TRBJ1-1; 9 nucleotides align to TRBD1. The germline V gene has CDR1 ENHRY and CDR2 SYGVKD. The CDR3 has 14 residues. With 8 bases clipped from V and 0 bases from J, the junction kept 4 bases outside the gene matches. CDR3 DNA: TGTGCCATCCAGACAGGGGGAATGAACACTGAAGCTTTCTTT. Translation: CAIQTGGMNTEAFF.

This clone was seen just once. This chain connects TRBV11-2 to TRBJ1-5, with 8 positions matching TRBD1. Germline CDR1 reads SGHAT; CDR2 reads FQNNGV. The length of the CDR3 is 14 residues. The junction had 3 bases not matched to a gene; V was cut back by 1 base and J by 7 bases. For the CDR3, the DNA is TGTGCCAGCAGCTTAGCAGGGGGCGGACAGCCCCAGCATTTT. It translates to CASSLAGGGQPQHF.

The rearrangement links TRBV6-4 to TRBJ1-2; D is unresolved. This CDR3 region has 13 residues. With 4 bases removed from V and 4 bases from J, the gap between germline ends came to 10 bases. CDR1 and CDR2 from the germline V gene are MRHNA and SNTAGT. CDR3 region: CASSVEGGYGYTF. The DNA for the CDR3 is TGTGCCAGCAGTGTTGAGGGTGGCTATGGCTACACCTTC.

This chain links TRBV5-4 with TRBJ1-5; 8 nucleotides match TRBD1. Germline V gene lookup returns CDR1 SGHNT and CDR2 YYREEE (reference sequence). Unmatched junction bases numbered 12, after V lost 3 bases and J lost 4 bases. This CDR3 contains 17 residues. CDR3 in amino acids: CASSYGPGQDMNQPQHF. The CDR3 DNA reads as TGTGCCAGCAGCTATGGACCGGGACAGGATATGAATCAGCCCCAGCATTTT.

The rearrangement joins TRBV9 to TRBJ1-2; no clear D gene. This CDR3 is 14 amino acids long. Germline lookup yields CDR1 SGDLS and CDR2 YYNGEE. V lost 0 bases, J lost 4 bases, and 10 bases lay in between. For the CDR3, the DNA is TGTGCCAGCAGCGTAGCTGCTGGCCGCTATGGCTACACCTTC. Translating it yields CASSVAAGRYGYTF.

This chain links TRBV7-9 with TRBJ1-2; 7 bases map to TRBD1. V shed 7 bases, J shed 1 base, and the junction held 12 bases outside the gene matches. Germline lookup yields CDR1 SEHNR and CDR2 FQNEAQ (reference sequence). This CDR3 has 16 residues. For the CDR3, the DNA is TGTGCCAGCAAGCCTATCGGGACAGTGCTTAACTATGGCTACACCTTC. Translated: CASKPIGTVLNYGYTF.

The DNA of the CDR3 is TGTGCCAGCAATGAGGGCCCCTCTGGGGCCAACGTCCTGACTTTC. Its translation: CASNEGPSGANVLTF. The chain combines TRBV28 with TRBJ2-6, with a weak D call TRBD2 (5 bases). Germline assignment: CDR1 MDHEN and CDR2 SYDVKM. The CDR3 extends over 15 amino acids. V was shortened by 7 bases and J by 0 bases, with 10 bases between the two germline ends.

V gene TRBV11-1 combines with J gene TRBJ2-7, with D uncertain. The ends were cut back, 1 base at V and 6 bases at J, with 7 bases in the middle. The germline gives CDR1 SGHAT, CDR2 FQDESV (reference sequence). The CDR3 runs 12 residues. Here the CDR3 reads CASSLGAVEQYF. The CDR3 nucleotides read TGTGCCAGCAGCTTAGGGGCAGTCGAGCAGTACTTC.

This clone was detected once. The chain has TRBV6-5 and TRBJ1-1; D perhaps matches TRBD1 (6 bases). Trimming took 5 bases from V and 6 from J, leaving 19 bases between them. The length of the CDR3 is 15 residues. Germline V CDR1 and CDR2: MNHEY, SVGAGI. DNA of the CDR3: TGTGCCAGCAGTCCCTGGGGGCGTCAGGACTCTGAAGCTTTCTTT. Protein product: CASSPWGRQDSEAFF.

The chain carries TRBV7-9 and TRBJ1-1, with no clear D. Trimming removed 1 base at V and 11 bases at J, with 14 bases between. The length of the CDR3 is 13 residues. CDR1 is SEHNR, CDR2 FQNEAQ, per germline (reference sequence). The CDR3 sequence is CASSLGGETGAFF. CDR3 sequence (DNA): TGTGCCAGCAGCTTAGGCGGGGAAACGGGGGCTTTCTTT.

In DNA, the CDR3 is TGTGCCAGCAGCCTGTCCGGGACAACGAACACCGGGGAGCTGTTTTTT. It is translated as CASSLSGTTNTGELFF. The chain employs TRBV2 and TRBJ2-2; D may be TRBD1 (6 bases). In germline, CDR1 is SNHLY, CDR2 FYNNEI. Deletions cut 6 bases from V and 0 bases from J, with 14 bases between. The CDR3 consists of 16 residues.

The rearrangement joins TRBV28 to TRBJ2-7; D gene ambiguous. Germline V gene data show CDR1 as MDHEN and CDR2 as SYDVKM. The CDR3 length is 11 residues. V was trimmed by 5 bases and J by 4 bases, leaving 6 bases between them. The CDR3 nucleotides are TGTGCCAGCAGTCTCCTTTACGAGCAGTACTTC. Its translation is CASSLLYEQYF.

The J gene is TRBJ2-7, the V gene TRBV27; tentative D call: TRBD1 (6 bases). V was cut by 6 bases and J by 2 bases, with 11 bases left in between. CDR1 is MNHEY, CDR2 SMNVEV, per germline (reference sequence). CDR3 length: 13 residues. CDR3 sequence: CASSQDSPYEQYF. The CDR3 nucleotides read TGTGCCAGCAGCCAGGACAGTCCCTACGAGCAGTACTTC.

The chain carries TRBV19 and TRBJ1-1; 9 nucleotides agree with TRBD1. The germline CDR1 and CDR2 sequences are LNHDA and SQIVND (reference sequence). This CDR3 has 13 amino acids. Trimming cost V 6 bases and J 6 bases; bases outside gene matches: 5. CDR3 protein: CASRGQGVAEAFF. Here the CDR3 DNA reads TGTGCCAGTAGGGGACAGGGAGTTGCTGAAGCTTTCTTT. The whole variable domain, filled in from reference TRBV19 and TRBJ1-1, reads DGGITQSPKYLFRKEGQNVTLSCEQNLNHDAMYWYRQDPGQGLRLIYYSQIVNDFQKGDIAEGYSVSREKKESFPLTVTSAQKNPTAFYLCASRGQGVAEAFFGQGTRLTVV.

The chain employs TRBV15 and TRBJ2-7; 8 positions agree with TRBD1. CDR1 is LNHNV and CDR2 is YYDKDF in the germline V gene (reference sequence). Germline trimming cut 5 bases from V and 3 bases from J; bases unmatched to any gene: 3. CDR3 length equals 13 residues. CDR3 coding DNA: TGTGCCACCAGCGGGGGACAGGACTACGAGCAGTACTTC. Protein sequence: CATSGGQDYEQYF.

The sample holds one count of this clone. The gene calls are TRBV27 and TRBJ1-4; D is unclear. Germline values: CDR1 MNHEY, CDR2 SMNVEV (reference sequence). The CDR3 contains 9 residues. DNA for the CDR3: TGTCCCACGGGGGAAAAACTGTTTTTT. This translates into CPTGEKLFF. Supplemented by reference TRBV27 and TRBJ1-4, the full variable domain reads EAQVTQNPRYLITVTGKKLTVTCSQNMNHEYMSWYRQDPGLGLRQIYYSMNVEVTDKGDVPEGYKVSRKEKRNFPLILESPSPNQTSLYFCPTGEKLFFGSGTQLSVL.

This chain uses TRBV19 with TRBJ1-2; D possibly corresponds to TRBD1 (6 bases). With 3 bases removed from V and 5 bases from J, the gap between germline ends came to 10 bases. CDR1 and CDR2 (germline): LNHDA, SQIVND (reference sequence). The CDR3 length is 13 residues. As DNA, the CDR3 is TGTGCCAGTAGTATGCGACAGGAGTATGGCTACACCTTC. Amino acid sequence: CASSMRQEYGYTF.

The CDR3 nucleotides read TGTGCCAGCACCCTAAACACTGAAGCTTTCTTT. Protein product: CASTLNTEAFF. This chain uses TRBV6-5 with TRBJ1-1; D is unclear. The germline gives CDR1 MNHEY, CDR2 SVGAGI. The V gene lost 7 bases and the J gene lost 2 bases, with 5 bases spanning the gap. CDR3 length: 11 amino acids.

This chain links TRBV3-1 (or the pseudogene TRBV3-2) with TRBJ1-1; 9 nucleotides align to TRBD1. Germline values: CDR1 LGHDT, CDR2 YNNKEL (reference sequence). The CDR3 consists of 16 residues. V shed 0 bases and J 1 base; nucleotides not matched to a gene: 3. CDR3 nucleotide sequence: TGTGCCAGCAGCCAAGAGTGGACAGGGGCGAACACTGAAGCTTTCTTT. Translation: CASSQEWTGANTEAFF.

CDR3 sequence: CASSLGTSATDTQYF. Here the CDR3 DNA reads TGCGCCAGCAGCCTCGGGACTAGTGCGACAGATACGCAGTATTTT. V gene TRBV5-1 combines with J gene TRBJ2-3, with 8 bases that match TRBD2. J lost 3 bases, V lost 4 bases, and 7 bases had no gene match. Germline V gene lookup returns CDR1 SGHRS and CDR2 YFSETQ. CDR3 length: 15 residues.

V is TRBV5-6 and J is TRBJ1-5; D might be TRBD1 (6 bases). In germline, CDR1 is SGHDT, CDR2 YYEEEE. This CDR3 is 14 amino acids long. The V gene lost 4 bases and the J gene lost 5 bases, with 13 bases spanning the gap. In DNA form, the CDR3 reads TGTGCCAGCAGCCCTCGGGGGGGGCATCAGCCCCAGCATTTT. Protein product: CASSPRGGHQPQHF.

The rearrangement links TRBV6-1 to TRBJ2-7; D might be TRBD2 (6 bases). V lost 3 bases and J lost 7, with 19 bases in between. Per the germline V gene, CDR1 is MNHNS and CDR2 is SASEGT. The CDR3 spans 15 residues. DNA for the CDR3: TGTGCCAGCAGTGATGGAGGGGTCGGGATTGAAGAGCAGTACTTC. Its protein product is CASSDGGVGIEEQYF.